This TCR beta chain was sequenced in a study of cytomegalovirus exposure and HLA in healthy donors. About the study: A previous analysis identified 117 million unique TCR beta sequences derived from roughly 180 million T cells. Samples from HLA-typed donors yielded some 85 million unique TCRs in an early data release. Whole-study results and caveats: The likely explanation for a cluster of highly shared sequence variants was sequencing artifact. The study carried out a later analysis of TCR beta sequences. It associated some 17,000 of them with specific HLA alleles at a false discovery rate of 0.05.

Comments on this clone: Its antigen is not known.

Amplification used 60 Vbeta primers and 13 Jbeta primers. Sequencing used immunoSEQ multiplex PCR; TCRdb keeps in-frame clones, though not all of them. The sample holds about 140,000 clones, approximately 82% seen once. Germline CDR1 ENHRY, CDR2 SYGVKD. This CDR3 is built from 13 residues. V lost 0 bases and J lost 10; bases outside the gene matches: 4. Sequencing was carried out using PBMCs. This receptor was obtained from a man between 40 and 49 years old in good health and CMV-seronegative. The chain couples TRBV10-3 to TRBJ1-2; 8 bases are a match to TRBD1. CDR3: CAISESRTGLYTF. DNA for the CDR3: TGTGCCATCAGTGAGTCTAGGACAGGGCTCTACACCTTC.